This T cell receptor (beta chain) was found in a study of T cell repertoires in cytomegalovirus infection. Looking at the study overall: CMV epitopes, recently identified HLA-C-restricted and well-studied HLA-B-restricted, were used. From public TCR beta signatures came an indication of both CMV infection and matching HLA type.

V lost 8 bases, J lost 5 bases, and 7 bases stayed unmatched. Germline V gene lookup returns CDR1 SGHTA and CDR2 FQGNSA. The length of the CDR3 is 16 residues. Many counts were recorded for this clonotype. The target antigen is unknown. TCRdb processed the reads anew with MiXCR; each CDR3 protein has one entry. Of some 940,000 distinct CDR3 sequences in the sample, less than 35% were seen once. Regarding the study as a whole: In two of eight donors, the top clonotype was HLA-C-restricted CMV-specific. Based on cumulative public TCR beta family frequency, carriers of CMV plus the relevant HLA were identified.

The sequencing used cultured CD8+ T cells from PBMCs, collected from culture after CMV antigen stimulation. This rearrangement joins TRBV7-2 to TRBJ2-2; 14 nucleotides match TRBD2. The clonotype comes from a human donor in good health (CMV status not recorded). Some clones in this sample may be carry-over from other donors' samples. CDR3 in amino acids: CASGSRLAGGTGELFF. The DNA for the CDR3 is TGTGCCAGCGGTTCGAGACTAGCGGGGGGGACCGGGGAGCTGTTTTTT.